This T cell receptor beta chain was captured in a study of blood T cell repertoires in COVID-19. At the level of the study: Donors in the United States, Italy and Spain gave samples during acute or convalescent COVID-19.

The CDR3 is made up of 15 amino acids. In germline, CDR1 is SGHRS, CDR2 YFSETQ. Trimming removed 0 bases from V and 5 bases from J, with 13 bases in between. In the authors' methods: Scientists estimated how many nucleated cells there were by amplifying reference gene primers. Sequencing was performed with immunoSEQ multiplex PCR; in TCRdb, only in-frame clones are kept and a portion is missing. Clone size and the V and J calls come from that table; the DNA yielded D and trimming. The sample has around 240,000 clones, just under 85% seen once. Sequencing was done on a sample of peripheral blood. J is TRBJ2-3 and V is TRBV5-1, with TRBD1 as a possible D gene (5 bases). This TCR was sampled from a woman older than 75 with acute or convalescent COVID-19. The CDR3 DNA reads TGCGCCAGCAGCTTGGGGGCAGGGTTTGTAGATACGCAGTATTTT. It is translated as CASSLGAGFVDTQYF.